Following are 10 T cell receptor beta chains from one sample sequenced in a study of blood T cell repertoires in COVID-19. The table came from immunoSEQ multiplex PCR; TCRdb's copy has only in-frame clones and leaves some out. The sample lists about 290,000 clones; roughly 90% were seen once. Material for sequencing was peripheral blood. All receptors come from a woman in her thirties with active or convalescent COVID-19.

This rearrangement joins TRBV7-9 to TRBJ2-3, with unresolved D. Trimming left V 0 bases short and J 2 bases short, with 15 bases between. CDR1 and CDR2 (germline): SEHNR, FQNEAQ (reference sequence). CDR3 length: 17 residues. The CDR3 nucleotides are TGTGCCAGCAGCTTAGCGTCGGATAGCCTCTTCACAGATACGCAGTATTTT. This sequence encodes CASSLASDSLFTDTQYF.

The chain is built from TRBV5-1 and TRBJ1-2; 11 nucleotides align to TRBD1. The trim removed 2 bases at V and 7 bases at J, leaving 13 bases unmatched. The CDR3 has 17 amino acids. Germline V gives CDR1 SGHRS, CDR2 YFSETQ. The CDR3 DNA sequence: TGCGCCAGCAGCTTTACGGAGCCGGGACAGGGGGAGCGTGGCTACACCTTC. Its protein product is CASSFTEPGQGERGYTF.

The J gene is TRBJ1-2, the V gene TRBV5-1; D remains unclear. V was shortened by 1 base and J by 3 bases, with 7 bases between the two germline ends. Germline-derived CDR1 and CDR2 are SGHRS and YFSETQ. CDR3 length equals 13 residues. The CDR3, as DNA: TGCGCCAGCAGCTTGTCGGAGTACTATGGCTACACCTTC. Protein: CASSLSEYYGYTF.

This chain connects TRBV5-1 to TRBJ1-6; D ambiguous. The CDR3 extends over 14 amino acids. V shed 2 bases and J shed 8 bases, with 11 bases lying between them. The germline V gene has CDR1 SGHRS and CDR2 YFSETQ. CDR3 sequence (DNA): TGCGCCAGCAGCTTTGACCCTGAGGATTCACCCCTCCACTTT. As protein: CASSFDPEDSPLHF.

The table lists this clone with a count of one. CDR3 sequence (DNA): TGTGCCAGCAGTCCGACAGGGGAAGACGGCTACACCTTC. Its translation: CASSPTGEDGYTF. This sequence joins TRBV6-2 or TRBV6-3 and TRBJ1-2, with 8 bases aligning to TRBD1. The CDR3 covers 13 residues. V shed 5 bases and J 8 bases; nucleotides not matched to a gene: 7. Germline CDR1 is MNHEY and CDR2 is SVGEGT.

The rearrangement uses TRBV30 and TRBJ1-6; TRBD1 matches at 8 bases. V lost 8 bases and J lost 6; bases outside the gene matches: 9. CDR1 and CDR2 (germline): GTSNPN, SVGIG (reference sequence). This CDR3 comprises 14 residues. DNA for the CDR3: TGTGCCGCGGTAGACAGGGGCGCTAATTCACCCCTCCACTTT. Translating gives CAAVDRGANSPLHF.

V is TRBV28 and J is TRBJ2-2; TRBD2 is a possible D gene (6 bases). Germline lookup yields CDR1 MDHEN and CDR2 SYDVKM. The CDR3 has 15 amino acids. Trimming pared 7 bases from V and 4 bases from J, leaving 16 bases between. CDR3 nucleotides: TGTGCCAGCACGGGGGTCGCCTCGGGCACCGGGGAGCTGTTTTTT. Its protein product is CASTGVASGTGELFF.

The CDR3 protein is CASSLAQRLGAYEQYF. The DNA for the CDR3 is TGTGCCAGCAGCTTAGCGCAGCGACTAGGGGCCTACGAGCAGTACTTC. V usage is TRBV7-6 and J usage is TRBJ2-7; the D gene is possibly TRBD2 (6 bases). CDR3 length: 16 amino acids. V was trimmed by 0 bases and J by 2 bases, leaving 14 bases between them. CDR1 and CDR2 (germline): SGHVS, FNYEAQ. The whole variable domain, filled in from reference TRBV7-6 and TRBJ2-7, reads GAGVSQSPRYKVTKRGQDVALRCDPISGHVSLYWYRQALGQGPEFLTYFNYEAQQDKSGLPNDRFSAERPEGSISTLTIQRTEQRDSAMYRCASSLAQRLGAYEQYFGPGTRLTVT.

The rearrangement joins TRBV6-5 to TRBJ2-7; weak D call: TRBD1 (5 bases). The CDR3 is made up of 14 amino acids. V was cut by 6 bases and J by 5 bases, with 17 bases left in between. The germline gives CDR1 MNHEY, CDR2 SVGAGI. The CDR3 nucleotides read TGTGCCAGCAGGAATACCAGACAGTCCAACGAGCAGTACTTC. Its translation is CASRNTRQSNEQYF.

As regards this clone: Mismatch with germline at one junction end may stem from a read error. The V and J genes are TRBV18 and TRBJ2-7; 7 bases agree with TRBD1. CDR1 is KGHSH, CDR2 LQKENI, per germline. CDR3 size: 14 residues. CDR3 amino acids: CVSSPRDRVVEQYF. The CDR3 DNA is TGTGTCAGCTCACCGAGAGACAGGGTGGTCGAGCAGTACTTC.